The sequence of this T cell receptor (beta chain) was determined in a study of blood T cells in healthy people across ages. Study findings and constraints: A roughly linear fall in TCR beta diversity per million T cells was seen with increasing age. There was a strong correlation between TCR beta diversity and naive T cell percentage.

It was with a sample-barcoded 5' primer and a J-beta primer mix that a second PCR of about 6 to 12 cycles was run. TCRdb independently ran MiXCR on the 5' RACE reads; one entry per CDR3 protein. Of about 760,000 distinct CDR3 sequences listed, 56% were seen once; the top ten hold around 25%. This clonotype was counted only a few times. Its antigen remains unknown. Ranging in age from about 6 to 100, the donors were healthy Caucasian individuals from Russia. V lost 0 bases, J lost 5 bases, and 18 bases lay in between. Looked up from germline, CDR1 is SGHDT and CDR2 is YYEEEE. There are 17 residues in the CDR3.

This clonotype originated in a man aged 40-50 years in good health. The chain has TRBV5-6 and TRBJ1-5, with a weak D call TRBD1 (5 bases). The specimen sequenced was blood. CDR3: CASSLGSGRGVYQPQHF. The CDR3 DNA is TGTGCCAGCAGCTTGGGGTCGGGACGGGGCGTCTATCAGCCCCAGCATTTT.